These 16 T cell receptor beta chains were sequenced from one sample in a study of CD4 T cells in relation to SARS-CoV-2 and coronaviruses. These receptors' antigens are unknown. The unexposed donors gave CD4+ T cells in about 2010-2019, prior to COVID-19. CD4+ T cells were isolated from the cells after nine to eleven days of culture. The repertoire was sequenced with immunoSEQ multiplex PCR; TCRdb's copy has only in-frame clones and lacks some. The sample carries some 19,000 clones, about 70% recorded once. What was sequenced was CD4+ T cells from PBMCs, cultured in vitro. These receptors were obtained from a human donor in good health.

The CDR3 protein is CASSELLAEVFYNEQFF. In DNA form, the CDR3 reads TGTGCCAGTAGTGAACTATTAGCGGAGGTATTCTACAATGAGCAGTTCTTC. This rearrangement joins TRBV19 to TRBJ2-1, with a tentative D call TRBD2 (6 bases). CDR3 length equals 17 residues. Deletions cut 5 bases from V and 3 bases from J, with 20 bases between. The germline V gene has CDR1 LNHDA and CDR2 SQIVND (reference sequence). Supplemented by reference TRBV19 and TRBJ2-1, the full variable domain reads DGGITQSPKYLFRKEGQNVTLSCEQNLNHDAMYWYRQDPGQGLRLIYYSQIVNDFQKGDIAEGYSVSREKKESFPLTVTSAQKNPTAFYLCASSELLAEVFYNEQFFGPGTRLTVL.

The CDR3 reads CASSLDGGNTYNEQFF. CDR3 bases: TGTGCCAGCAGCTTAGATGGGGGAAACACCTACAATGAGCAGTTCTTC. The chain employs TRBV7-2 and TRBJ2-1; tentatively, D is TRBD1 or TRBD2 (5 bases each). Per germline, CDR1 SGHTA and CDR2 FQGNSA. The length of the CDR3 is 16 residues. V was trimmed by 1 base and J by 2 bases, leaving 12 bases between them.

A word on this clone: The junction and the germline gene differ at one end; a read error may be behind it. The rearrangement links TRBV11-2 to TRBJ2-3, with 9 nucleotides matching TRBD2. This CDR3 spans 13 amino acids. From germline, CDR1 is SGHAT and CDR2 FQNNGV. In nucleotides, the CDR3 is TGTGCCAGCGGCCCTACTAGGGTAGCGGGAGAGGATTTT. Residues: CASGPTRVAGEDF.

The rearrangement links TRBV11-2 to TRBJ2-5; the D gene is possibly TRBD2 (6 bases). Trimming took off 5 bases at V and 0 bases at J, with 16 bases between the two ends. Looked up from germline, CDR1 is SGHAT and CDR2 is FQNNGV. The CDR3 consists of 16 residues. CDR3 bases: TGTGCCAGCAGCACCCTGCGGGGAACTAACCAAGAGACCCAGTACTTC. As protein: CASSTLRGTNQETQYF.

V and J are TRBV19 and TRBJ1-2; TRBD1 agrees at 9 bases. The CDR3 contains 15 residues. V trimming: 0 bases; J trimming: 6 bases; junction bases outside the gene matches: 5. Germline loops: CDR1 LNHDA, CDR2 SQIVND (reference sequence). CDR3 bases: TGTGCCAGTAGTATAGATCGGGACAGGGCCCATGGCTACACCTTC. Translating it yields CASSIDRDRAHGYTF. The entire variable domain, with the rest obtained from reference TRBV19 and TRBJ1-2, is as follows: DGGITQSPKYLFRKEGQNVTLSCEQNLNHDAMYWYRQDPGQGLRLIYYSQIVNDFQKGDIAEGYSVSREKKESFPLTVTSAQKNPTAFYLCASSIDRDRAHGYTFGSGTRLTVV.

The CDR3 region is CASSQDLGMEGYTF. The CDR3 bases are TGTGCCAGCAGCCAAGATTTAGGGATGGAGGGCTACACCTTC. The chain is built from TRBV3-1 (or the pseudogene TRBV3-2) and TRBJ1-2; the D is unclear. CDR1 LGHDT and CDR2 YNNKEL come from the germline V gene (reference sequence). V lost 0 bases to trimming and J lost 8 bases, with 13 bases between them. This CDR3 has 14 amino acids.

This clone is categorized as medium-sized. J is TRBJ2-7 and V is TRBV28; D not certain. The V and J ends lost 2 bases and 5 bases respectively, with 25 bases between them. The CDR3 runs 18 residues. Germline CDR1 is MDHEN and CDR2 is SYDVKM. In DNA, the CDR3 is TGTGCCAGCAGTTTAATTTTTAACAGTCTAGGTGGGTCTCACGAGCAGTACTTC. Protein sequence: CASSLIFNSLGGSHEQYF.

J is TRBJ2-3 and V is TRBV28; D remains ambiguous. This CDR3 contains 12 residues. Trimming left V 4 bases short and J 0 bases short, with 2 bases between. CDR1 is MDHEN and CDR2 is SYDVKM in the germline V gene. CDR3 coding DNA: TGTGCCAGCAGTTATAGCACAGATACGCAGTATTTT. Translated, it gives CASSYSTDTQYF.

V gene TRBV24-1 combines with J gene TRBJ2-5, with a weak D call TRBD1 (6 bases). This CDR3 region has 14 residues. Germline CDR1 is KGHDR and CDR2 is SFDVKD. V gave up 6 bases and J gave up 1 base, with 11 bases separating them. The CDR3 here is CATSRGTSQETQYF. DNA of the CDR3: TGTGCCACCAGTCGTGGGACATCCCAAGAGACCCAGTACTTC.

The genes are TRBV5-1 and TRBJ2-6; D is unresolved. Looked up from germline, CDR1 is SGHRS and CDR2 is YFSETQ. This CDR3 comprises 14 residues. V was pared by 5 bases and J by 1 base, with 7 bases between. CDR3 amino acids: CASREQSGANVLTF. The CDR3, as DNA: TGCGCCAGCAGGGAACAATCTGGGGCCAACGTCCTGACTTTC. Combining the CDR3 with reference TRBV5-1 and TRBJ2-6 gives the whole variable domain KAGVTQTPRYLIKTRGQQVTLSCSPISGHRSVSWYQQTPGQGLQFLFEYFSETQRNKGNFPGRFSGRQFSNSRSEMNVSTLELGDSALYLCASREQSGANVLTFGAGSRLTVL.

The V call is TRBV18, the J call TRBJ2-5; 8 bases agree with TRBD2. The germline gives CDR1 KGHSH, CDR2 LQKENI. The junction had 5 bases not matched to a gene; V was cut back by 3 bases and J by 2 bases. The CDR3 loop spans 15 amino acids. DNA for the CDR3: TGTGCCAGCTCACCCATTACTAGCGGACAAGAGACCCAGTACTTC. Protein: CASSPITSGQETQYF.

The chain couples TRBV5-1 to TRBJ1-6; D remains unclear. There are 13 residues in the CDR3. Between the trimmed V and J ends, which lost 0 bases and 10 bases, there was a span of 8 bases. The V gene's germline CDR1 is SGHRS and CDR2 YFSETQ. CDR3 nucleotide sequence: TGCGCCAGCAGCTTGGAGGGTGAGTCACCCCTCCACTTT. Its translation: CASSLEGESPLHF.

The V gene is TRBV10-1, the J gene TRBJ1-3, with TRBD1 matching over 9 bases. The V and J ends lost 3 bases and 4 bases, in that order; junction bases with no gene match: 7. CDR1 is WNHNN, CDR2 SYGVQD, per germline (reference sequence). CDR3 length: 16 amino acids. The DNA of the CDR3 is TGCGCCAGCAGTGACCCGGGACAGGGATCGGGAAACACCATATATTTT. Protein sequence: CASSDPGQGSGNTIYF.

CDR3 in amino acids: CASSSDLTGNGSPLHF. CDR3 coding DNA: TGCGCCAGCAGCTCCGACCTGACAGGGAATGGTTCACCCCTCCACTTT. This sequence joins TRBV5-1 and TRBJ1-6; TRBD1 aligns across 7 bases. Trimming removed 3 bases from V and 9 bases from J; junction bases left unmatched: 12. This CDR3 spans 16 amino acids. Per the germline V gene, CDR1 is SGHRS and CDR2 is YFSETQ.

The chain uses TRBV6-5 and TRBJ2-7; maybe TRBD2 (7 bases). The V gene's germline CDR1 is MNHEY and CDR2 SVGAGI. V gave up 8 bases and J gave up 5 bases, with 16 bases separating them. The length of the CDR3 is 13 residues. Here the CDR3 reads CASEGGGSDEQYF. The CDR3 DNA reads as TGTGCCAGCGAAGGCGGGGGCTCGGACGAGCAGTACTTC.

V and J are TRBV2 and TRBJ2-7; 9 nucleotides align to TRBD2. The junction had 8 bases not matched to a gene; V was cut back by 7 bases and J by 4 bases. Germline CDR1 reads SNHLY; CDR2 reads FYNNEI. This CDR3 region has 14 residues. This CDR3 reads CASNILAGRYEQYF. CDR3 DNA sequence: TGTGCCAGCAATATACTAGCGGGCCGATACGAGCAGTACTTC.